The 6 T cell receptor gamma chains below all came from one sample that was sequenced in a study of γδ T cells in repeated Plasmodium falciparum infection (dated by TCRdb to the early 2020s). Vgamma9/Vdelta2+ and Vdelta2-negative gammadelta T cell populations were flow-sorted from peripheral blood mononuclear cells for bulk TCR repertoire analysis. The receptor library was made with multiplex PCR. The sample was run on an Illumina MiSeq. With CATT, TCRdb called clones again from the public reads; duplicate DNA rows were later joined. A total of about 30,000 gamma-chain clones appear in this sample, almost 1.5% of them only once. Jointly, the top ten make up roughly 19% of the sample. Sequenced: gamma-delta T cells from blood. These TCRs come from a pool of human donors (malaria-infected and uninfected, not separated).

Of note for this clone: TCRdb's listed protein matches a much larger clone and diverges from this DNA's translation at residue 11, likely through a read error; the protein shown comes from the DNA. The chain employs TRGV9 and TRGJ1 or TRGJ2. The CDR3 totals 14 residues. Germline V gives CDR1 GITISATS, CDR2 ISYDGTV (reference sequence). This chain's CDR3 is CALWEPKTYYQKLF. In DNA form, the CDR3 reads TGTGCCTTGTGGGAGCCGAAGACTTATTATCAGAAACTCTTT.

This clone was recorded many times. The protein TCRdb gives is from a much larger clone and does not agree with this DNA's translation at residue 13, likely a read error; the protein shown here comes from the DNA. V gene TRGV9 combines with J gene TRGJ1 or TRGJ2. The CDR3 has 15 amino acids. Germline V gene data show CDR1 as GITISATS and CDR2 as ISYDGTV (reference sequence). Here the CDR3 reads CALWEVGRGKGKELF. As DNA, the CDR3 is TGTGCCTTGTGGGAGGTAGGAAGAGGGAAGGGTAAGGAACTCTTT.

This clone was detected a few times. TCRdb assigns this DNA the protein of a much larger clone, which departs from its translation at residue 10; this likely reflects a read error, and the protein shown comes from translating the DNA. Called V gene: TRGV9; the J gene was not called. Germline loops: CDR1 GITISATS, CDR2 ISYDGTV (reference sequence). This CDR3 is built from 13 residues. The CDR3 DNA reads TGTGCCTTGTGGGAGTCTAGTGGTTATAATAAACTCTTT. This gives the protein CALWESSGYNKLF.

On this clone: This likely came from a read error, as a far larger clone is one base away. This specimen includes other DNA sequences encoding the same CDR3. The rearrangement links TRGV9 to TRGJP. In the absence of a J gene in TCRdb, the DNA was matched to germline to assign it here. The germline gives CDR1 GITISATS, CDR2 ISYDGTV (reference sequence). This CDR3 comprises 17 residues. CDR3 DNA sequence: TGTGCCTTGTGGGAGGTGAGGAGGGAGTTGGGAAAAAAAATCAAGGTATTT. Amino acids: CALWEVRRELGKKIKVF.

This clone is medium-sized. The chain couples TRGV8 to TRGJ1 or TRGJ2. Germline-derived CDR1 and CDR2 are VENAVY and YDSYNSRV. J was trimmed by 0 bases and V by 6 bases; bases with no gene match: 11. This CDR3 spans 15 amino acids. CDR3 sequence (DNA): TGTGCCACCTGGACCCCCACGCGGAATTATTATAAGAAACTCTTT. It encodes CATWTPTRNYYKKLF.

There are many counts of this clone. TCRdb shows a much larger clone's protein in place of this DNA's translation, and the two differ at residue 5, likely through a read error; the protein shown is translated from the DNA. The chain employs TRGV9 and TRGJP1. The germline V gene has CDR1 GITISATS and CDR2 ISYDGTV (reference sequence). This CDR3 spans 11 amino acids. Germline trimming cut 5 bases from V and 8 bases from J; bases unmatched to any gene: 2. CDR3 DNA sequence: TGTGCCTTGTGGGCAGGTTGGTTCAAGATATTT. Translated, it gives CALWAGWFKIF.